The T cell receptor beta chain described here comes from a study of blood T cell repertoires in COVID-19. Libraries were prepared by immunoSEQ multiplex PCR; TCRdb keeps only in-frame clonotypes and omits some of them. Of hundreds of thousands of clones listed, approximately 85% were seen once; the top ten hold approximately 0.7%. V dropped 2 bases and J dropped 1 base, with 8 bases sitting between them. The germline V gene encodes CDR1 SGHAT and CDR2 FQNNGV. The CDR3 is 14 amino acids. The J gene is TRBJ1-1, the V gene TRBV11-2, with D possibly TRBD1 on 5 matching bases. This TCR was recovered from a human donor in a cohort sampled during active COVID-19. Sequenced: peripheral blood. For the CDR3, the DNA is TGTGCCAGCAGCTTAACCGACAGGAACACTGAAGCTTTCTTT. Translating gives CASSLTDRNTEAFF.